This TCR beta chain was identified in a study of blood T cell repertoires in COVID-19. Overall study context: COVID-19 samples, acute and convalescent, were from the United States, Italy and Spain.

The CDR3 has 16 residues. V lost 4 bases and J lost 6; bases outside the gene matches: 8. Germline V gene sequence: CDR1 SGHDT, CDR2 YYEEEE. The assay was immunoSEQ multiplex PCR, and TCRdb's table has in-frame clones only and misses some. The profile shows 270,000 or so clones, roughly 93% of them singletons. The cohort comprised adults aged roughly 18 to 95 years residing in about two dozen US areas. Assignment of participants to cohorts was predicated upon participant-reported clinical history. Specimen: PBMCs or T cells enriched from blood (not recorded which). This chain joins TRBV5-6 and TRBJ2-3; 13 nucleotides line up with TRBD2. The source of this sequence is a woman aged 40 to 50 with acute COVID-19. The CDR3 region is CASSEPGLAGLDTQYF. CDR3 coding DNA: TGTGCCAGCAGCGAGCCGGGACTAGCGGGATTGGATACGCAGTATTTT.